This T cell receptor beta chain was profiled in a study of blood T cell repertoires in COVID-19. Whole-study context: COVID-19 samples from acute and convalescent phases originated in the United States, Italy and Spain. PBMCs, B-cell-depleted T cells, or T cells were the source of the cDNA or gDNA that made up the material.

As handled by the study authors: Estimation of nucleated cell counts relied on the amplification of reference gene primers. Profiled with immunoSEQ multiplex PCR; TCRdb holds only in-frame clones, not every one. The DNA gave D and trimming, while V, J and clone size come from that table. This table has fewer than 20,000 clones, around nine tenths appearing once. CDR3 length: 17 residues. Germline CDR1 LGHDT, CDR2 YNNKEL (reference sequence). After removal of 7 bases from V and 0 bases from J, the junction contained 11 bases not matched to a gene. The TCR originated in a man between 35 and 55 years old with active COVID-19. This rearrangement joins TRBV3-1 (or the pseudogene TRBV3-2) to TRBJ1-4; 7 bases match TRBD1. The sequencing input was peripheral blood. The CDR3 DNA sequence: TGTGCCAGCACCCGACAGGGATCTTTGGCAACTAATGAAAAACTGTTTTTT. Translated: CASTRQGSLATNEKLFF.